The text below deals with one TCR beta chain. The antigen remains undetermined. The data derive from a study of graft-versus-host responses after intestinal transplantation. Study outcomes and limitations: GvH clones turned up in recipient marrow; some had shown up first in ileum or blood.

V was shortened by 1 base and J by 1 base, with 9 bases between the two germline ends. Germline V lookup: CDR1 SGHDT, CDR2 YYEEEE. This CDR3 is 15 amino acids long. Method: immunoSEQ multiplex PCR; TCRdb's copy keeps in-frame clones and lacks some. The sample lists tens of thousands of clones, approximately 94% occurring once. The clonotype comes from a human donor who was the organ donor for an intestinal transplant. The sample consisted of unstimulated CD4+ T cells sorted from spleen or lymph node cells, taken before transplant. The rearrangement uses TRBV5-6 and TRBJ1-5; unclear D gene. CDR3 sequence: CASSLLGRSNQPQHF. The CDR3 DNA reads TGTGCCAGCAGCTTGTTAGGCAGGAGCAATCAGCCCCAGCATTTT. The full variable domain, with the rest looked up from reference TRBV5-6 and TRBJ1-5, is DAGVTQSPTHLIKTRGQQVTLRCSPKSGHDTVSWYQQALGQGPQFIFQYYEEEERQRGNFPDRFSGHQFPNYSSELNVNALLLGDSALYLCASSLLGRSNQPQHFGDGTRLSIL.